What follows are 28 T cell receptor beta chains derived from one specimen sequenced in a study of T cells after yellow fever vaccination. Each CDR3 protein is one row after TCRdb ran MiXCR on the 5' RACE reads. The profile shows about 350,000 distinct CDR3 sequences, about 7.8% of them singletons. The material sequenced was PBMCs, taken approximately 40 days after the first yellow fever vaccination. These TCRs come from a man younger than 30 who received the YFV17D yellow fever vaccine.

The genes are TRBV12-3 or TRBV12-4 and TRBJ2-3; 7 positions match TRBD1. There are 17 residues in the CDR3. In nucleotides, the CDR3 is TGTACCTTCAGTTTTTGGCTAGCCCCGAGGGGGCCAGATACGCAGTATTTT. Translated: CTFSFWLAPRGPDTQYF.

This chain joins TRBV28 and TRBJ2-2; D is unclear. The CDR3 contains 19 residues. CDR1 and CDR2 from the germline V gene are MDHEN and SYDVKM. V gave up 7 bases and J gave up 0 bases, with 24 bases separating them. The CDR3 coding sequence is TGTGCCAGCACCTCCCCCTTCGCGCCTGGAAGGGCGAACACCGGGGAGCTGTTTTTT. Translated: CASTSPFAPGRANTGELFF.

This clonotype came up a few times. This chain connects TRBV28 to TRBJ1-4, with a tentative D call TRBD1 (6 bases). Looked up from germline, CDR1 is MDHEN and CDR2 is SYDVKM. V gave up 7 bases and J gave up 3 bases, with 12 bases separating them. The CDR3 runs 14 residues. The CDR3 region is CASNNRASNEKLFF. CDR3 DNA: TGTGCCAGCAATAACAGGGCTTCTAATGAAAAACTGTTTTTT.

The chain is built from TRBV18 and TRBJ1-2; TRBD1 agrees at 7 bases. CDR3 size: 14 residues. V shed 8 bases and J 0 bases; nucleotides not matched to a gene: 6. Germline values: CDR1 KGHSH, CDR2 LQKENI. The CDR3 DNA follows: TGTGCCAGCACGAGGGACAGTACTAACTATGGCTACACCTTC. This gives the protein CASTRDSTNYGYTF.

This clonotype showed up just a few times. This chain uses TRBV4-2 with TRBJ1-2; 9 nucleotides agree with TRBD1. The J segment lost 6 bases and the V segment lost 3 bases, leaving 11 bases of the junction unmatched. Germline values: CDR1 LGHNA, CDR2 YNFKEQ. There are 16 residues in the CDR3. CDR3 loop: CASSHKLDRGSDGYTF. CDR3 coding DNA: TGTGCCAGCAGCCACAAACTGGACAGGGGCAGCGATGGCTACACCTTC.

The rearrangement joins TRBV11-2 to TRBJ2-7; D is perhaps TRBD2 (6 bases). This CDR3 is built from 18 residues. The germline V and J ends were trimmed by 2 bases and 4 bases, with 24 bases remaining between them. Per the germline V gene, CDR1 is SGHAT and CDR2 is FQNNGV. The CDR3 region is CASSLTASGTVRSYEQYF. Here the CDR3 DNA reads TGTGCCAGCAGCTTAACAGCCAGTGGGACTGTCCGATCTTACGAGCAGTACTTC. The variable domain in full, completed from reference TRBV11-2 and TRBJ2-7, reads EAGVAQSPRYKIIEKRQSVAFWCNPISGHATLYWYQQILGQGPKLLIQFQNNGVVDDSQLPKDRFSAERLKGVDSTLKIQPAKLEDSAVYLCASSLTASGTVRSYEQYFGPGTRLTVT.

The genes are TRBV6-5 and TRBJ1-2; unclear D gene. CDR1 MNHEY and CDR2 SVGAGI come from the germline V gene. Trimming removed 7 bases from V and 5 bases from J, with 11 bases in between. The CDR3 consists of 12 residues. The CDR3 protein is CASKRAGYGYTF. CDR3 nucleotides: TGTGCCAGCAAGAGGGCGGGGTATGGCTACACCTTC.

This clonotype has just a few counts. The V and J genes are TRBV18 and TRBJ1-1; maybe TRBD1 (5 bases). In germline, CDR1 is KGHSH, CDR2 LQKENI. The CDR3 runs to 14 residues. V lost 3 bases and J lost 1, with 9 bases in between. In nucleotides, the CDR3 is TGTGCCAGCTCACCCCTCACAGGGAACACTGAAGCTTTCTTT. Translation gives CASSPLTGNTEAFF.

As to this clonotype: A read error is possible here, since a much larger clone lies one base away. This sequence joins TRBV7-9 and TRBJ1-1, with D unclear. Germline CDR1 is SEHNR and CDR2 is FQNEAQ (reference sequence). This CDR3 comprises 16 residues. CDR3 sequence: CPSSWRDAALNTEAFF. For the CDR3, the DNA is TGTCCCAGCAGCTGGAGGGATGCAGCGTTGAACACTGAAGCTTTCTTT.

As to this clonotype: A read error may explain this, as a much larger clone is one base away. The conserved closing phenylalanine or tryptophan is absent in this CDR3, likely reflecting a read error. The rearrangement uses TRBV6-1 and TRBJ1-2; 9 bases align to TRBD1. Losses at the gene ends were 4 bases for V and 6 bases for J; bases not matched to a gene: 6. Germline V CDR1 and CDR2: MNHNS, SASEGT. The CDR3 runs to 14 residues. This CDR3 is CASSVLQGAHGYTL. In nucleotides, the CDR3 is TGTGCCAGCAGTGTCTTACAGGGGGCCCATGGCTACACCTTA.

The chain combines TRBV11-2 with TRBJ2-1, with 9 positions matching TRBD2. The CDR3 runs to 19 residues. Germline V gives CDR1 SGHAT, CDR2 FQNNGV. Losses at the gene ends were 2 bases for V and 6 bases for J; bases not matched to a gene: 17. The CDR3 loop reads CASSLSSVLRGGLFNEQFF. In nucleotides, the CDR3 is TGTGCCAGCAGCTTAAGCTCGGTTCTGCGGGGGGGCCTGTTCAATGAGCAGTTCTTC. The full variable domain, in which reference TRBV11-2 and TRBJ2-1 provide the parts outside the CDR3, is EAGVAQSPRYKIIEKRQSVAFWCNPISGHATLYWYQQILGQGPKLLIQFQNNGVVDDSQLPKDRFSAERLKGVDSTLKIQPAKLEDSAVYLCASSLSSVLRGGLFNEQFFGPGTRLTVL.

Many counts were recorded for this clonotype. The gene calls are TRBV12-3 or TRBV12-4 and TRBJ1-2; 7 bases map to TRBD1. V lost 6 bases, J lost 0 bases, and 4 bases stayed unmatched. This CDR3 comprises 14 residues. CDR3 amino acids: CASSQTGTNYGYTF. The CDR3 nucleotides read TGTGCCAGCAGCCAGACAGGGACTAACTATGGCTACACCTTC.

The CDR3, as DNA: TGTGCCAGCAGCAGGACAGGGGGCATTCTAAATTCACCCCTCCACTTT. Protein sequence: CASSRTGGILNSPLHF. This chain links TRBV7-2 with TRBJ1-6; 11 bases are shared with TRBD1. V dropped 5 bases and J dropped 7; count of bases not matched to a gene: 7. The CDR3 contains 16 residues. The germline V gene has CDR1 SGHTA and CDR2 FQGNSA.

The rearrangement joins TRBV6-5 to TRBJ1-5; D not certain. The length of the CDR3 is 14 residues. V dropped 2 bases and J dropped 7 bases, with 12 bases sitting between them. CDR1 MNHEY and CDR2 SVGAGI come from the germline V gene. CDR3 sequence: CASSYPDPRQPQHF. The CDR3 DNA reads as TGTGCCAGCAGTTACCCGGACCCCAGGCAGCCCCAGCATTTT.

The sample holds a few counts of this clonotype. V usage is TRBV7-9 and J usage is TRBJ2-1; 14 bases are shared with TRBD2. The trim removed 4 bases at V and 8 bases at J, leaving 4 bases unmatched. The germline CDR1 and CDR2 sequences are SEHNR and FQNEAQ (reference sequence). The length of the CDR3 is 15 residues. CDR3 sequence (DNA): TGTGCCAGCAGCTACCGACTAGCGGGGGGGGATGAGCAGTTCTTC. It is translated as CASSYRLAGGDEQFF.

This clonotype was observed a few times. The V call is TRBV20-1, the J call TRBJ2-5, with D possibly being TRBD1 (6 bases). The CDR3 runs 15 residues. Looked up from germline, CDR1 is DFQATT and CDR2 is SNEGSKA (reference sequence). The V end was cut by 5 bases, the J end by 1 base, with 17 bases between. This CDR3 is CSAGGRRGSQETQYF. The DNA of the CDR3 is TGCAGTGCTGGGGGCCGCAGGGGTTCCCAAGAGACCCAGTACTTC.

The sample holds many counts of this clonotype. This chain uses TRBV3-1 with TRBJ2-5; D perhaps matches TRBD2 (6 bases). The CDR3 runs 14 residues. Trimming cost V 5 bases and J 5 bases, with 15 bases left between them. Germline loops: CDR1 LGHDT, CDR2 YNNKEL (reference sequence). The CDR3 nucleotides read TGTGCCAGCAGCAAGGAGGGACCAAGGGAGACCCAGTACTTC. Amino acid sequence: CASSKEGPRETQYF.

This chain uses TRBV7-2 with TRBJ1-6, with D perhaps matching TRBD1 (6 bases). The CDR3 covers 16 residues. CDR1 and CDR2 (germline): SGHTA, FQGNSA. With 1 base removed from V and 6 bases from J, the gap between germline ends came to 13 bases. CDR3 coding DNA: TGTGCCAGCAGCTTAGGGACAGAAGCCTTTAATTCACCCCTCCACTTT. Its protein product is CASSLGTEAFNSPLHF. Complete variable domain (other parts from reference TRBV7-2 and TRBJ1-6): GAGVSQSPSNKVTEKGKDVELRCDPISGHTALYWYRQSLGQGLEFLIYFQGNSAPDKSGLPSDRFSAERTGGSVSTLTIQRTQQEDSAVYLCASSLGTEAFNSPLHFGNGTRLTVT.

This clonotype was seen a few times. This rearrangement joins TRBV7-2 to TRBJ2-5; TRBD2 agrees at 9 bases. Germline CDR1 and CDR2: SGHTA and FQGNSA. V was pared by 5 bases and J by 1 base, with 11 bases of the junction left unmatched. The length of the CDR3 is 17 residues. The CDR3 DNA is TGTGCCAGCAGCCCGAACCGACTAGCGGTGACCCAAGAGACCCAGTACTTC. Protein: CASSPNRLAVTQETQYF. The variable domain in full, with the rest retrieved from reference TRBV7-2 and TRBJ2-5, is GAGVSQSPSNKVTEKGKDVELRCDPISGHTALYWYRQSLGQGLEFLIYFQGNSAPDKSGLPSDRFSAERTGGSVSTLTIQRTQQEDSAVYLCASSPNRLAVTQETQYFGPGTRLLVL.

This clonotype has only a few counts. The gene calls are TRBV5-6 and TRBJ2-7, with D maybe TRBD2 (5 bases). Germline CDR1 SGHDT, CDR2 YYEEEE. Trimming took off 3 bases at V and 7 bases at J, with 23 bases between the two ends. The CDR3 is made up of 16 amino acids. CDR3 sequence reads: CASSWTPGIPLREQYV. The DNA for the CDR3 is TGTGCCAGCAGCTGGACCCCCGGGATTCCTTTACGTGAGCAGTACGTC.

This chain links TRBV9 with TRBJ2-2, with D hard to call. The CDR3 length is 12 residues. Germline V gives CDR1 SGDLS, CDR2 YYNGEE. V was shortened by 1 base and J by 4 bases, with 2 bases between the two germline ends. The CDR3 DNA follows: TGTGCCAGCAGCGTAACCACCGGGGAGCTGTTTTTT. It yields the protein CASSVTTGELFF.

This clonotype was detected ten times or more. The rearrangement joins TRBV7-2 to TRBJ1-5, with a possible D match to TRBD1 (6 bases). The CDR3 length is 15 residues. V shed 1 base and J shed 6 bases, with 13 bases lying between them. Per the germline V gene, CDR1 is SGHTA and CDR2 is FQGNSA. CDR3 sequence: CASSLGYRESQPQHF. The CDR3 DNA follows: TGTGCCAGCAGCTTAGGGTACAGGGAAAGTCAGCCCCAGCATTTT. Full variable domain (rest looked up from reference TRBV7-2 and TRBJ1-5): GAGVSQSPSNKVTEKGKDVELRCDPISGHTALYWYRQSLGQGLEFLIYFQGNSAPDKSGLPSDRFSAERTGGSVSTLTIQRTQQEDSAVYLCASSLGYRESQPQHFGDGTRLSIL.

This clonotype was picked up a small number of times. This chain connects TRBV5-6 to TRBJ1-1, with D unclear. CDR3 length: 15 amino acids. Germline V gene data show CDR1 as SGHDT and CDR2 as YYEEEE. V lost 0 bases and J lost 0, with 9 bases in between. The CDR3 nucleotides are TGTGCCAGCAGCTTGGCAGGCGATATGAACACTGAAGCTTTCTTT. Translating gives CASSLAGDMNTEAFF.

The V call is TRBV20-1, the J call TRBJ1-6; 10 nucleotides line up with TRBD1. V shed 3 bases and J 8 bases; nucleotides not matched to a gene: 7. Germline V gene data show CDR1 as DFQATT and CDR2 as SNEGSKA (reference sequence). The CDR3 is made up of 15 amino acids. CDR3 sequence (DNA): TGCAGTGCTAGTGGCCGGGACAGGGGATATTCACCCCTCCACTTT. Translation: CSASGRDRGYSPLHF.

Worth noting for this clonotype: Germline is not matched at one junction end, which may reflect a read error. This chain uses TRBV7-7 with TRBJ2-1; 12 bases align to TRBD2. The CDR3 has 16 residues. The V gene's germline CDR1 is SSHAT and CDR2 FNYEAQ (reference sequence). The CDR3 loop is CASSPGLAGTSLEQFF. For the CDR3, the DNA is TGTGCTAGCAGCCCCGGACTAGCGGGGACGTCGCTTGAGCAGTTCTTC.

This rearrangement joins TRBV19 to TRBJ1-1; TRBD1 aligns across 7 bases. CDR3 length equals 11 residues. V was pared by 3 bases and J by 8 bases, with 0 bases of the junction left unmatched. CDR1 is LNHDA, CDR2 SQIVND, per germline (reference sequence). As DNA, the CDR3 is TGTGCCAGTAGTATGGGACAGGAAGCTTTCTTT. Translating gives CASSMGQEAFF.

The sample holds a few counts of this clonotype. The chain has TRBV12-3 or TRBV12-4 and TRBJ1-2; possible D gene TRBD1, 6 bases. This CDR3 is 14 amino acids long. With 6 bases removed from V and 5 bases from J, the gap between germline ends came to 16 bases. The CDR3 sequence: CASRFRTANYGYTF. CDR3 nucleotide sequence: TGTGCCAGCAGGTTCAGGACAGCCAATTATGGCTACACCTTC.

This clonotype came up a few times. The chain joins TRBV4-1 to TRBJ2-1; 8 nucleotides agree with TRBD1. The V gene's germline CDR1 is MGHRA and CDR2 YSYEKL. The CDR3 loop spans 13 amino acids. After removal of 6 bases from V and 9 bases from J, the junction contained 7 bases not matched to a gene. This CDR3 reads CASRGGTGGEQFF. The CDR3 DNA sequence: TGCGCCAGCAGAGGGGGTACAGGGGGTGAGCAGTTCTTC.